The 10 T cell receptor beta chains below all came from one sample that was sequenced in a study of blood T cell repertoires in COVID-19. Repertoires were generated with immunoSEQ multiplex PCR, while TCRdb's copy carries only in-frame clones and drops some. The sample records 490,000 or so clones, around nine tenths being singletons. The specimen sequenced was PBMCs or T cells enriched from blood (not recorded which). These receptors all come from a woman aged 35 to 49 who had recovered from COVID-19.

The V gene is TRBV7-9, the J gene TRBJ1-1; possibly TRBD1 for D (5 bases). The germline CDR1 and CDR2 sequences are SEHNR and FQNEAQ (reference sequence). V was pared by 8 bases and J by 1 base, with 20 bases between. CDR3 length: 16 residues. CDR3 in amino acids: CASDTSLGGRNTEAFF. In DNA form, the CDR3 reads TGTGCCAGCGACACTTCTCTGGGGGGTCGGAACACTGAAGCTTTCTTT.

V and J are TRBV24-1 and TRBJ2-1; a weak D match, TRBD1 (5 bases). The CDR3 runs to 15 residues. V was cut by 1 base and J by 4 bases, with 10 bases left in between. Germline V lookup: CDR1 KGHDR, CDR2 SFDVKD. CDR3 nucleotides: TGTGCCACCAGTGATTTTCCAGGGTCTTACAATGAGCAGTTCTTC. Translating gives CATSDFPGSYNEQFF.

V is TRBV6-5 and J is TRBJ2-2; no clear D. The germline CDR1 and CDR2 sequences are MNHEY and SVGAGI. This CDR3 region has 12 residues. Trimming left V 8 bases short and J 6 bases short, with 10 bases between. CDR3 nucleotide sequence: TGTGCCAGCGACGGGTGGCCCGGGGAGCTGTTTTTT. Protein: CASDGWPGELFF.

The chain employs TRBV7-8 and TRBJ1-1, with 9 bases identical to TRBD1. The germline CDR1 and CDR2 sequences are SGHVS and FQNEAQ. The V gene end was trimmed by 3 bases and the J gene end by 6 bases; junction bases not matched to a gene: 8. The CDR3 consists of 15 residues. CDR3 DNA: TGTGCCAGCAGCTTGGGTGGACAGGGGAGGGCTGAAGCTTTCTTT. It translates to CASSLGGQGRAEAFF.

The chain is built from TRBV5-4 and TRBJ2-1, with a possible D match to TRBD1 (6 bases). CDR3 size: 18 residues. The V end lost 4 bases, the J end lost 6 bases, and 26 bases lay between the germline ends. The germline gives CDR1 SGHNT, CDR2 YYREEE (reference sequence). CDR3 nucleotide sequence: TGTGCCAGCAGCGCGATGGATGGGGGCTTTATGGTTGCCAATGAGCAGTTCTTC. This encodes CASSAMDGGFMVANEQFF.

V is TRBV9 and J is TRBJ2-6, with D possibly being TRBD2 (5 bases). Germline V gene sequence: CDR1 SGDLS, CDR2 YYNGEE. Trimming removed 4 bases at V and 8 bases at J, with 16 bases between. The CDR3 is 15 residues long. The CDR3 sequence is CASSSQPRDPNVLTF. CDR3 bases: TGTGCCAGCAGCTCCCAACCCCGGGATCCCAACGTCCTGACTTTC.

The rearrangement links TRBV5-1 to TRBJ2-5; D may be TRBD1 (6 bases). In germline, CDR1 is SGHRS, CDR2 YFSETQ. This CDR3 spans 14 amino acids. V lost 1 base to trimming and J lost 1 base, with 8 bases between them. The CDR3 DNA reads as TGCGCCAGCAGCTTGCCCAGGGGCCAAGAGACCCAGTACTTC. Translated: CASSLPRGQETQYF.

This sequence joins TRBV7-2 and TRBJ2-7; 10 positions agree with TRBD1. The V segment lost 4 bases and the J segment 4 bases; nucleotides outside the gene matches: 4. Germline assignment: CDR1 SGHTA and CDR2 FQGNSA. This CDR3 is 14 amino acids long. The CDR3 nucleotides are TGTGCCAGCAGCTCCGACAGGGGGCGGTACGAGCAGTACTTC. Amino acids: CASSSDRGRYEQYF.

This sequence joins TRBV6-5 and TRBJ1-5; 7 bases line up with TRBD1. The CDR3 contains 14 residues. Germline trimming cut 8 bases from V and 4 bases from J; bases unmatched to any gene: 8. The V gene's germline CDR1 is MNHEY and CDR2 SVGAGI. The CDR3 sequence is CASGRQGGNQPQHF. The CDR3 DNA reads TGTGCCAGCGGAAGACAGGGAGGAAATCAGCCCCAGCATTTT.

The CDR3 sequence: CAWSGTGTQPQHF. The CDR3 DNA follows: TGTGCCTGGAGCGGGACAGGGACTCAGCCCCAGCATTTT. This chain joins TRBV30 and TRBJ1-5; 9 bases align to TRBD1. The CDR3 extends over 13 amino acids. Looked up from germline, CDR1 is GTSNPN and CDR2 is SVGIG (reference sequence). V was pared by 3 bases and J by 6 bases, with 3 bases of the junction left unmatched.